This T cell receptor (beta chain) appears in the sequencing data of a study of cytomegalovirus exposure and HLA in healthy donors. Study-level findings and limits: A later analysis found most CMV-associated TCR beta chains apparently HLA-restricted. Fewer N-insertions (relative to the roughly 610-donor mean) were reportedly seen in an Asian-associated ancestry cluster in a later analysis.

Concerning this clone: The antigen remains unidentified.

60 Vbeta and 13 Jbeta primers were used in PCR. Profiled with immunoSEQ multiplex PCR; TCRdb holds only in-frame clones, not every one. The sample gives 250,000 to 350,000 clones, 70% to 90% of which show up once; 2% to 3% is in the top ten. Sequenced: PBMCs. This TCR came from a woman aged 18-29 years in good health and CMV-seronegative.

CDR3 DNA sequence: TGCGCCAGCAGCGTAAATTCAGGGGGCAATCAGCCCCAGCATTTT. This codes for CASSVNSGGNQPQHF. This chain links TRBV5-1 with TRBJ1-5; perhaps TRBD1 as D (6 bases). The CDR3 runs 15 residues. Trimming stripped 4 bases from V and 2 bases from J, with 13 bases between. Germline V gene lookup returns CDR1 SGHRS and CDR2 YFSETQ.